The next 18 T cell receptor beta chains were all read from a single sample in a study of blood T cell repertoires in COVID-19. Here immunoSEQ multiplex PCR was the method, and the copy in TCRdb shows in-frame clones only, minus some. The table shows approximately 670,000 clones, with 75% to 90% occurring only once. What was sequenced was peripheral blood. The origin of the receptors is a woman aged 18-29 years with acute or convalescent COVID-19.

This clone was seen only once. The rearrangement links TRBV7-2 to TRBJ2-7; tentatively, D is TRBD1 (6 bases). The germline V and J ends were trimmed by 6 bases and 7 bases, with 16 bases remaining between them. Germline assignment: CDR1 SGHTA and CDR2 FQGNSA. The CDR3 loop spans 13 amino acids. The CDR3 here is CASSPTGSGEQYF. The CDR3 nucleotides are TGTGCCAGCAGTCCAACAGGGTCAGGTGAGCAGTACTTC.

The rearrangement joins TRBV6-5 to TRBJ1-2; 7 bases match TRBD1. The length of the CDR3 is 13 residues. CDR1 is MNHEY and CDR2 is SVGAGI in the germline V gene. J was trimmed by 3 bases and V by 7 bases; bases with no gene match: 5. The chain's CDR3 is CASNTGDHYGYTF. CDR3 sequence (DNA): TGTGCCAGCAATACAGGGGATCACTATGGCTACACCTTC.

This chain uses TRBV10-3 with TRBJ1-4, with a tentative D call TRBD1 (5 bases). The CDR3 has 13 residues. Germline values: CDR1 ENHRY, CDR2 SYGVKD. Deletions cut 8 bases from V and 7 bases from J, with 14 bases between. The chain's CDR3 is CAIGGDRSEKLFF. The CDR3 nucleotides are TGTGCCATCGGCGGGGACCGTTCTGAAAAACTGTTTTTT.

The chain links TRBV5-6 to TRBJ1-6, with 11 bases matching TRBD1. Germline loops: CDR1 SGHDT, CDR2 YYEEEE. CDR3 size: 16 residues. Unmatched junction bases numbered 7, after V lost 2 bases and J lost 9 bases. Written as DNA, the CDR3 is TGTGCCAGCAGCTTAGTTGGACAGGGGGCGAGTTCACCCCTCCACTTT. Residues: CASSLVGQGASSPLHF. The whole variable domain, filled in from reference TRBV5-6 and TRBJ1-6, reads DAGVTQSPTHLIKTRGQQVTLRCSPKSGHDTVSWYQQALGQGPQFIFQYYEEEERQRGNFPDRFSGHQFPNYSSELNVNALLLGDSALYLCASSLVGQGASSPLHFGNGTRLTVT.

CDR3 DNA: TGTGCCAGCAGCTTGGTCGGGGGGGGACAGGGAGCGCGGAACACCGGGGAGCTGTTTTTT. As protein: CASSLVGGGQGARNTGELFF. This sequence joins TRBV5-4 and TRBJ2-2, with a tentative D call TRBD1 (9 bases). The V end lost 0 bases, the J end lost 1 base, and 22 bases lay between the germline ends. The CDR3 runs 20 residues. Germline assignment: CDR1 SGHNT and CDR2 YYREEE (reference sequence).

V and J are TRBV6-5 and TRBJ1-1, with 9 nucleotides matching TRBD1. Per germline, CDR1 MNHEY and CDR2 SVGAGI. Unmatched junction bases numbered 4, after V lost 6 bases and J lost 5 bases. The CDR3 totals 13 residues. For the CDR3, the DNA is TGTGCCAGCAGAAGGACAGGGGAAACTGAAGCTTTCTTT. Its translation is CASRRTGETEAFF.

The rearrangement uses TRBV6-8 and TRBJ1-3, with 9 bases aligning to TRBD1. The CDR3 has 18 residues. The V gene end was trimmed by 5 bases and the J gene end by 0 bases; junction bases not matched to a gene: 11. Germline CDR1 reads MNHGY; CDR2 reads SAAAGT. CDR3 bases: TGTGCCAGCAGTCCGGGACAGGGAGGCACCAACTCTGGAAACACCATATATTTT. Translated, it gives CASSPGQGGTNSGNTIYF.

This chain uses TRBV4-3 with TRBJ2-7; 9 bases fit TRBD1. Losses at the gene ends were 0 bases for V and 6 bases for J; bases not matched to a gene: 9. The CDR3 extends over 16 amino acids. Germline V gives CDR1 LGHNA, CDR2 YSLEER. The CDR3 DNA reads as TGCGCCAGCAGCCAAGATTTAGGGACAGGGAGCGGCGAGCAGTACTTC. Protein: CASSQDLGTGSGEQYF.

Turning to this clone: Other nucleotide sequences from this sample produce the same CDR3. The rearrangement links TRBV10-3 to TRBJ1-2; 9 positions agree with TRBD1. The CDR3 has 12 amino acids. Per germline, CDR1 ENHRY and CDR2 SYGVKD. Trimming removed 8 bases from V and 5 bases from J; junction bases left unmatched: 3. The CDR3 protein is CAIDRGDYGYTF. Written as DNA, the CDR3 is TGTGCCATCGACAGGGGGGATTATGGCTACACCTTC.

The count of this clone is one. The chain has TRBV4-2 and TRBJ1-6; D possibly corresponds to TRBD1 (5 bases). The CDR3 is 16 amino acids. V lost 1 base, J lost 5 bases, and 12 bases lay in between. From germline, CDR1 is LGHNA and CDR2 YNFKEQ. CDR3 loop: CASSQAKGSNNSPLHF. CDR3 coding DNA: TGTGCCAGCAGCCAAGCTAAGGGGTCTAATAATTCACCCCTCCACTTT.

This chain joins TRBV5-4 and TRBJ2-1; TRBD1 aligns across 8 bases. V trimming: 5 bases; J trimming: 4 bases; junction bases outside the gene matches: 8. Germline CDR1 SGHNT, CDR2 YYREEE (reference sequence). CDR3 length: 15 amino acids. CDR3 nucleotide sequence: TGTGCCAGCAGGGGAGACAGGGGTCTATACAATGAGCAGTTCTTC. Its protein product is CASRGDRGLYNEQFF.

This chain links TRBV29-1 with TRBJ1-2; a possible D gene is TRBD1 (6 bases). CDR3 size: 13 residues. The V and J ends lost 4 bases and 8 bases respectively, with 17 bases between them. Germline values: CDR1 SQVTM, CDR2 ANQGSEA. CDR3 region: CSVAGAGVEGYTF. The CDR3 region has the DNA TGCAGCGTTGCAGGGGCAGGGGTCGAGGGCTACACCTTC.

The chain employs TRBV27 and TRBJ1-1; no clear D gene. The CDR3 spans 15 residues. V lost 0 bases and J 0 bases, leaving 8 bases between the germline ends. Germline V gene data show CDR1 as MNHEY and CDR2 as SMNVEV (reference sequence). CDR3 nucleotide sequence: TGTGCCAGCAGTTTATCGTACACCATGAACACTGAAGCTTTCTTT. Protein: CASSLSYTMNTEAFF.

This rearrangement joins TRBV13 to TRBJ1-1; D ambiguous. V lost 7 bases to trimming and J lost 4 bases, with 7 bases between them. The germline CDR1 and CDR2 sequences are PRHDT and FYEKMQ (reference sequence). CDR3 size: 11 residues. Here the CDR3 DNA reads TGTGCCAGCACGGGAGGCACTGAAGCTTTCTTT. This codes for CASTGGTEAFF.

This sequence joins TRBV5-4 and TRBJ1-2, with 8 bases fitting TRBD1. Germline V lookup: CDR1 SGHNT, CDR2 YYREEE (reference sequence). The CDR3 is 13 amino acids. Unmatched junction bases numbered 4, after V lost 2 bases and J lost 7 bases. This chain's CDR3 is CASSLDRGTGYTF. The CDR3 DNA reads as TGTGCCAGCAGCTTAGACAGGGGAACTGGCTACACCTTC.

The CDR3 nucleotides read TGTGCCAGCAGCTCGGGGGGGAGGTTCCACTCTGGAAACACCATATATTTT. Encoded protein: CASSSGGRFHSGNTIYF. The chain recombines TRBV5-6 with TRBJ1-3; D might be TRBD1 (5 bases). The germline V and J ends were trimmed by 3 bases and 0 bases, with 16 bases remaining between them. CDR1 SGHDT and CDR2 YYEEEE come from the germline V gene. This CDR3 is 17 amino acids long.

The count of this clone is one. The V gene is TRBV12-5, the J gene TRBJ1-3; D gene unclear. V lost 2 bases and J lost 7, with 12 bases in between. Germline V gene data show CDR1 as LGHNT and CDR2 as FRNRAP. The CDR3 spans 14 residues. CDR3 DNA sequence: TGTGCTAGTGGTTTGAATCACTTTCGGAACACCATATATTTT. It encodes CASGLNHFRNTIYF.

The CDR3 DNA is TGCGCCAGCAGCCCCAGGGGGATCACTGAAGCTTTCTTT. Protein sequence: CASSPRGITEAFF. The chain employs TRBV10-2 and TRBJ1-1; 7 nucleotides align to TRBD1. The V and J ends lost 6 bases and 4 bases, in that order; junction bases with no gene match: 5. The CDR3 is 13 residues long. Germline loops: CDR1 WSHSY, CDR2 SAAADI.